The 11 T cell receptor beta chains listed next were all sequenced from one sample in a study of identifying expanded T cells in peripheral blood. Clones were read by immunoSEQ multiplex PCR, and TCRdb kept only the in-frame ones, dropping some. The profile shows approximately 58,000 clones, about 85% of them singletons. What was sequenced was blood. Every receptor here comes from a person aged 18-70 years in good health.

V and J are TRBV2 and TRBJ2-5; D is undetermined. With 8 bases removed from V and 2 bases from J, the gap between germline ends came to 12 bases. Germline CDR1 and CDR2: SNHLY and FYNNEI. The CDR3 contains 13 residues. The CDR3 is CASETSLQETQYF. DNA of the CDR3: TGTGCCAGCGAAACGTCCCTACAAGAGACCCAGTACTTC.

This chain links TRBV18 with TRBJ2-7; TRBD2 agrees at 7 bases. CDR1 is KGHSH, CDR2 LQKENI, per germline. The CDR3 is 15 amino acids. The trim removed 0 bases at V and 2 bases at J, leaving 4 bases unmatched. The CDR3 DNA reads TGTGCCAGCTCACCACCGGCGGGAGTACCCTACGAGCAGTACTTC. Amino acids: CASSPPAGVPYEQYF.

The rearrangement joins TRBV19 to TRBJ1-2; 7 positions match TRBD1. Germline V gene data show CDR1 as LNHDA and CDR2 as SQIVND (reference sequence). After removal of 3 bases from V and 4 bases from J, the junction contained 5 bases not matched to a gene. The CDR3 runs 14 residues. The CDR3: CASSIPGTVYGYTF. The CDR3 DNA follows: TGTGCCAGTAGTATCCCGGGGACAGTCTATGGCTACACCTTC.

In nucleotides, the CDR3 is TGTGCCAGCAGCCGATCGACAGGGGGAACAACCTATGGCTACACCTTC. As protein: CASSRSTGGTTYGYTF. This chain joins TRBV5-5 and TRBJ1-2; 9 nucleotides match TRBD1. Germline V gene lookup returns CDR1 SGHKS and CDR2 YYEKEE (reference sequence). The CDR3 contains 16 residues. Losses at the gene ends were 4 bases for V and 4 bases for J; bases not matched to a gene: 11.

The CDR3, as DNA: TGCGCCAGCAGCCCCTTTTCGAACACAGATACGCAGTATTTT. Translated: CASSPFSNTDTQYF. The V gene is TRBV5-1, the J gene TRBJ2-3, with D hard to call. Between the trimmed V and J ends, which lost 4 bases and 2 bases, there was a span of 11 bases. CDR3 length: 14 residues. Germline lookup yields CDR1 SGHRS and CDR2 YFSETQ.

V is TRBV27 and J is TRBJ1-2; TRBD1 matches at 7 bases. Germline V gene lookup returns CDR1 MNHEY and CDR2 SMNVEV (reference sequence). This CDR3 comprises 14 residues. The ends lost 6 bases at V and 4 bases at J; junction bases unmatched: 8. CDR3 nucleotides: TGTGCCAGCAGCCCCCAGGGGGGGACCTATGGCTACACCTTC. It is translated as CASSPQGGTYGYTF.

This chain links TRBV10-1 with TRBJ1-5; 9 bases agree with TRBD1. This CDR3 has 21 residues. Germline V gene data show CDR1 as WNHNN and CDR2 as SYGVQD (reference sequence). With 10 bases clipped from V and 4 bases from J, the junction kept 29 bases outside the gene matches. The CDR3 protein is CAKLQHGAPNWRDRDNQPQHF. CDR3 sequence (DNA): TGCGCCAAGCTCCAACATGGCGCTCCTAATTGGAGGGACAGGGATAATCAGCCCCAGCATTTT.

J is TRBJ1-1 and V is TRBV7-2; D is unclear. Looked up from germline, CDR1 is SGHTA and CDR2 is FQGNSA. The ends were cut back, 5 bases at V and 6 bases at J, with 16 bases in the middle. The CDR3 is 14 amino acids. For the CDR3, the DNA is TGTGCCAGCAGCCCAAGGACCCAACGGGCTGAAGCTTTCTTT. This gives the protein CASSPRTQRAEAFF.

The chain has TRBV6-5 and TRBJ1-1; D perhaps matches TRBD1 (6 bases). Germline CDR1 reads MNHEY; CDR2 reads SVGAGI. V dropped 7 bases and J dropped 11 bases, with 11 bases sitting between them. This CDR3 region has 10 residues. Here the CDR3 DNA reads TGTGCCAGCATTGGACAGTCGGCTTTCTTT. It specifies CASIGQSAFF.

This CDR3 reads CSVTDTRNIQYF. As DNA, the CDR3 is TGCAGCGTTACGGACACCAGAAACATTCAGTACTTC. V gene TRBV29-1 combines with J gene TRBJ2-4, with D maybe TRBD1 (5 bases). The CDR3 consists of 12 residues. Germline values: CDR1 SQVTM, CDR2 ANQGSEA. Between the trimmed V and J ends, which lost 5 bases and 6 bases, there was a span of 11 bases.

The chain couples TRBV7-8 to TRBJ2-7, with D uncertain. Trimming pared 1 base from V and 7 bases from J, leaving 14 bases between. The CDR3 is 14 amino acids. The germline V gene encodes CDR1 SGHVS and CDR2 FQNEAQ. CDR3 DNA sequence: TGTGCCAGCAGCTTAGATTCCTCTAGAGGTGAGCAGTACGTC. Its protein is CASSLDSSRGEQYV.